What follows describes a single TCR beta chain. What this receptor recognizes is not known. It has no much larger one-base neighbor in the sample; base qualities were not kept. According to the germline V gene, CDR1 reads SGHTA and CDR2 reads FQGTGA. Unmatched junction bases come to 8, with V trimmed by 5 bases and J by 4 bases. Measured from the cysteine to the phenylalanine, the CDR3 is 16 residues long. Only the CDR3 part of the read is kept: 48 bases, read in frame from the first base. This record comes from a study of blood T cell repertoires in COVID-19 (dated by TCRdb to between 2020 and 2021). Study-wide context: Samples covering the acute and convalescent phases of COVID-19 were provided by collaborators in the United States, Italy and Spain. The prospective study material was composed of cDNA or gDNA derived from T cells, B-cell-depleted T cells, or PBMCs. Deeply sampled blood TCRbeta repertoires from subjects exposed to, actively infected with, or recovered from COVID-19 were included in the dataset. The repertoires were made available in a free public database intended to serve as a resource for research on the immune response to SARS-CoV-2. Samples were obtained from the ongoing ImmuneRACE study (first 160 participants) and from over a thousand subjects provided by 6 global collaborators. Sample metadata almost always included a de-identified subject ID, COVID-19 status, age in years and sex. HLA class I and class II types, where available, came from metadata supplied by the sample provider rather than from assay-based typing.

TCRbeta CDR3 regions were amplified from genomic DNA by means of the immunoSEQ Assay, a bias-controlled multiplex PCR. On the study's bioinformatics: The number of nucleated cells in each sample was estimated by amplification of reference gene primers within the assay. To quantify the absolute abundance of each unique TCRbeta CDR3 rearrangement, sequence reads were collapsed and filtered. For each sample, productive Simpson clonality was calculated by taking the square root of Simpson's diversity index across productive rearrangements. Sourced from immuneACCESS, this table was stored by TCRdb with only in-frame sequences that have V and J called. A share of the clones is absent; for the studies checked, an unresolved V gene accounts for under half, and the remainder has no known explanation. The V and J calls and the clone size are those of that table, but D and trimming were determined from the DNA. The table for this sample lists under 150,000 clones; about nine tenths of them were counted only once. 25% to 30% of the sample lies in the top ten.

Whole blood was collected in K2EDTA tubes by collaborating institutions according to the institutions' own protocols. For TCRbeta analysis, collaborators shipped samples in one of three forms: frozen whole blood, isolated PBMCs, or DNA extracted from either of those sample types. Findings and caveats that apply to the study as a whole: How much clinical and demographic metadata was included differed by source and by participant, and the metadata was provided uncurated.

The source material was peripheral blood. This clonotype was obtained from a human donor in a cohort sampled during active COVID-19. The rearrangement combines TRBV7-3 with TRBJ2-5; 12 bases in between match TRBD2. The DNA sequence reads TGTGCCAGCAGCGCCCGACTAGCGGGGGTAGGAGAGACCCAGTACTTC. This sequence encodes CASSARLAGVGETQYF.